The present entry profiles one T cell receptor beta chain with its context. The sample comes from a study of blood T cell repertoires in COVID-19. Background on the study: From T cells, B-cell-depleted T cells, or PBMCs came the material, which was cDNA or gDNA.

V lost 2 bases to trimming and J lost 3 bases, with 8 bases between them. The germline V gene encodes CDR1 SQVTM and CDR2 ANQGSEA. This CDR3 spans 13 amino acids. In the study's own analysis: Reference gene primer amplification in the assay estimated nucleated cell counts. Using immunoSEQ multiplex PCR, the repertoire was profiled, and TCRdb retains in-frame clones only, with some absent. That table is the source of V, J and clone size, and D and trimming were worked out from the DNA. The sample has some 450,000 clones, around 90% seen once. The source material was peripheral blood. This receptor was obtained from a man between 18 and 35 years old with COVID-19, enrolled during active disease. The chain recombines TRBV29-1 with TRBJ2-1, with a possible D match to TRBD2 (6 bases). The CDR3 nucleotides read TGCAGCGTTGAAAACGGGGGCTACAATGAGCAGTTCTTC. Protein: CSVENGGYNEQFF.